Below are 4 T cell receptor beta chains sequenced from a single sample in a study of cytomegalovirus exposure and HLA in healthy donors. Researchers ran the PCR with 60 Vbeta and 13 Jbeta primers. Sequencing used immunoSEQ multiplex PCR; TCRdb keeps in-frame clones, though not all of them. The sample records about 59,000 clones, approximately 80% being singletons. The sequenced sample consisted of PBMCs. The source of these receptors is a woman between 40 and 50 years old in good health and CMV-seronegative.

Only a few counts were recorded for this clone. This CDR3 is CASSPRLAGGGETQYF. The DNA of the CDR3 is TGTGCCAGCAGCCCCCGACTAGCGGGAGGGGGAGAGACCCAGTACTTC. This chain links TRBV7-7 with TRBJ2-5; TRBD2 matches at 14 bases. The CDR3 sequence is 16 residues long. Trimming at V came to 5 bases and at J to 4 bases, leaving 6 bases not matched to a gene. Germline V lookup: CDR1 SSHAT, CDR2 FNYEAQ (reference sequence).

The chain employs TRBV13 and TRBJ2-2; maybe TRBD1 (5 bases). Trimming left V 5 bases short and J 5 bases short, with 15 bases between. Looked up from germline, CDR1 is PRHDT and CDR2 is FYEKMQ (reference sequence). The CDR3 has 15 residues. The CDR3 loop reads CASSRDRYQTGELFF. The DNA of the CDR3 is TGTGCCAGCAGCCGAGACAGATACCAGACCGGGGAGCTGTTTTTT. The full variable domain, rest sourced from reference TRBV13 and TRBJ2-2, is AAGVIQSPRHLIKEKRETATLKCYPIPRHDTVYWYQQGPGQDPQFLISFYEKMQSDKGSIPDRFSAQQFSDYHSELNMSSLELGDSALYFCASSRDRYQTGELFFGEGSRLTVL.

The chain recombines TRBV5-4 with TRBJ1-1, with D possibly being TRBD1 (6 bases). Germline V gives CDR1 SGHNT, CDR2 YYREEE (reference sequence). Trimming stripped 1 base from V and 6 bases from J, with 10 bases between. CDR3 length equals 13 residues. This CDR3 reads CASSLPGVSEAFF. In DNA, the CDR3 is TGTGCCAGCAGCTTGCCAGGGGTCTCTGAAGCTTTCTTT. The variable domain in full, completed from reference TRBV5-4 and TRBJ1-1, reads ETGVTQSPTHLIKTRGQQVTLRCSSQSGHNTVSWYQQALGQGPQFIFQYYREEENGRGNFPPRFSGLQFPNYSSELNVNALELDDSALYLCASSLPGVSEAFFGQGTRLTVV.

The rearrangement joins TRBV2 to TRBJ1-1; D possibly corresponds to TRBD1 (5 bases). CDR1 SNHLY and CDR2 FYNNEI come from the germline V gene. The CDR3 is 16 residues long. V lost 6 bases to trimming and J lost 3 bases, with 20 bases between them. For the CDR3, the DNA is TGTGCCAGCAGGGAAACCAGACAGTTAGGAGACACTGAAGCTTTCTTT. Its translation is CASRETRQLGDTEAFF.